This TCR beta chain comes out of a study of blood T cell repertoires in COVID-19. V was trimmed by 3 bases and J by 4 bases, leaving 18 bases between them. Looked up from germline, CDR1 is SNHLY and CDR2 is FYNNEI. The CDR3 totals 17 residues. Generated by immunoSEQ multiplex PCR, the TCRdb table keeps only in-frame clones and is missing some. The top ten clones hold roughly 15% of a sample with roughly 56,000 clones, 86% of them seen once. The source of this sequence is a human donor in a cohort sampled during active COVID-19. V is TRBV2 and J is TRBJ2-2; perhaps TRBD2 as D (6 bases). The sample was peripheral blood. CDR3 sequence: CASSELGGDSSTGELFF. The CDR3 DNA is TGTGCCAGCAGTGAGCTCGGAGGGGATAGTTCCACCGGGGAGCTGTTTTTT.